Presented here are 16 T cell receptor beta chains from one specimen sequenced in a study of post-analysis software for immune sequencing data. Study-level points and caveats: TRBV5-6, TRBV5-1 and TRBV20-1 belonged to a set of a handful of TRBV segments that were more frequent in patients than controls.

Each TCR beta cDNA library carried unique molecular identifiers. One entry per CDR3 protein results from TCRdb running MiXCR on the PCR reads. Of 500,000 to 600,000 distinct CDR3 sequences in the sample, 40% to 50% were seen once. These receptors lack a known antigen. The sample was blood. These receptors were obtained from a girl aged 5-17 years with multiple sclerosis.

This clonotype was detected a few times. The genes are TRBV7-8 and TRBJ2-7, with unresolved D. CDR1 and CDR2 from the germline V gene are SGHVS and FQNEAQ. This CDR3 is built from 16 residues. V was trimmed by 1 base and J by 6 bases, leaving 19 bases between them. CDR3 nucleotide sequence: TGTGCCAGCAGCTTAGGGGGTTTATCTCCTAGAGTCGAGCAGTACTTC. It is translated as CASSLGGLSPRVEQYF. The full variable domain, rest sourced from reference TRBV7-8 and TRBJ2-7, is GAGVSQSPRYKVAKRGQDVALRCDPISGHVSLFWYQQALGQGPEFLTYFQNEAQLDKSGLPSDRFFAERPEGSVSTLKIQRTQQEDSAVYLCASSLGGLSPRVEQYFGPGTRLTVT.

This clonotype showed up many times. The chain employs TRBV4-2 and TRBJ2-7, with D uncertain. Germline values: CDR1 LGHNA, CDR2 YNFKEQ. CDR3 size: 15 residues. The V gene lost 1 base and the J gene lost 3 bases, with 13 bases spanning the gap. CDR3 protein: CASSQGSGLRYEQYF. The CDR3 bases are TGTGCCAGCAGCCAAGGATCGGGTTTGCGCTACGAGCAGTACTTC.

This chain uses TRBV29-1 with TRBJ2-1; TRBD2 aligns across 8 bases. Germline V CDR1 and CDR2: SQVTM, ANQGSEA. The CDR3 length is 14 residues. V shed 5 bases, J shed 2 bases, and the junction held 5 bases outside the gene matches. The DNA of the CDR3 is TGCAGCGTTCCGACTAGCGTAGCCTACAATGAGCAGTTCTTC. Protein product: CSVPTSVAYNEQFF.

The rearrangement joins TRBV9 to TRBJ1-2; 7 bases are shared with TRBD1. V gave up 4 bases and J gave up 4 bases; unmatched junction bases: 10. The CDR3 runs 15 residues. The germline CDR1 and CDR2 sequences are SGDLS and YYNGEE. CDR3 amino acids: CASSSSGGIGYGYTF. Here the CDR3 DNA reads TGTGCCAGCAGCTCCTCAGGGGGAATAGGCTATGGCTACACCTTC.

The rearrangement uses TRBV6-2 or TRBV6-3 and TRBJ2-5, with D possibly being TRBD2 (5 bases). In germline, CDR1 is MNHEY, CDR2 SVGEGT. The ends were cut back, 2 bases at V and 4 bases at J, with 14 bases in the middle. The CDR3 extends over 15 amino acids. The CDR3 protein is CASSYNGRERETQYF. CDR3 coding DNA: TGTGCCAGCAGTTACAACGGCCGGGAACGAGAGACCCAGTACTTC.

This clonotype was counted ten times or more. This chain links TRBV29-1 with TRBJ2-5; TRBD1 is a possible D gene (5 bases). The CDR3 contains 13 residues. From germline, CDR1 is SQVTM and CDR2 ANQGSEA. Trimming shortened V by 6 bases and J by 0 bases, and 11 bases separated the two germline ends. The CDR3 loop is CSVRRQYQETQYF. CDR3 nucleotides: TGCAGCGTACGTAGACAGTACCAAGAGACCCAGTACTTC.

This clonotype was recorded many times. V and J are TRBV29-1 and TRBJ2-7; unclear D gene. Trimming removed 6 bases from V and 5 bases from J, with 8 bases in between. CDR1 and CDR2 from the germline V gene are SQVTM and ANQGSEA. The CDR3 covers 10 residues. The CDR3, as DNA: TGCAGCGTGGTAGGAGACGAGCAGTACTTC. Residues: CSVVGDEQYF.

The J gene is TRBJ1-1, the V gene TRBV25-1; 8 nucleotides match TRBD1. The CDR3 is 14 amino acids. Germline values: CDR1 MGHDK, CDR2 SYGVNS. V dropped 5 bases and J dropped 1; count of bases not matched to a gene: 3. Here the CDR3 reads CASSRDRGNTEAFF. The CDR3 nucleotides read TGTGCCAGCAGTCGAGACAGGGGGAACACTGAAGCTTTCTTT.

This clonotype has just one count. The rearrangement links TRBV7-9 to TRBJ1-1, with D hard to call. The CDR3 sequence is 14 residues long. The V end lost 7 bases, the J end lost 2 bases, and 14 bases lay between the germline ends. Germline loops: CDR1 SEHNR, CDR2 FQNEAQ (reference sequence). Here the CDR3 DNA reads TGTGCCAGCACCTTGAGCACGGGTAACACTGAAGCTTTCTTT. Translating gives CASTLSTGNTEAFF.

The chain combines TRBV7-6 with TRBJ1-2; D is undetermined. Germline lookup yields CDR1 SGHVS and CDR2 FNYEAQ. The length of the CDR3 is 15 residues. V was cut by 1 base and J by 6 bases, with 15 bases left in between. The CDR3 nucleotides read TGTGCCAGCAGCTTAGGACGGAACTTCTCTCATGGCTACACCTTC. Its translation is CASSLGRNFSHGYTF.

This clonotype came up a few times. The CDR3 DNA sequence: TGTGCCATCAGGGAACCGGGACTTCGCACAGATACGCAGTATTTT. Residues: CAIREPGLRTDTQYF. This chain links TRBV10-3 with TRBJ2-3, with D perhaps matching TRBD2 (6 bases). Germline CDR1 and CDR2: ENHRY and SYGVKD. The germline V and J ends were trimmed by 6 bases and 1 base, with 14 bases remaining between them. The CDR3 sequence is 15 residues long.

In this sample, this clonotype turned up a few times. This chain connects TRBV4-1 to TRBJ1-2; D is uncertain. Germline CDR1 reads MGHRA; CDR2 reads YSYEKL. Trimming took off 1 base at V and 6 bases at J, with 9 bases between the two ends. The CDR3 contains 13 residues. CDR3 sequence reads: CASSQVPPNGYTF. CDR3 nucleotide sequence: TGCGCCAGCAGCCAAGTCCCTCCAAATGGCTACACCTTC.

V and J are TRBV7-2 and TRBJ1-2; D is unclear. The CDR3 has 15 residues. The germline V gene encodes CDR1 SGHTA and CDR2 FQGNSA. V lost 5 bases to trimming and J lost 8 bases, with 21 bases between them. The CDR3 nucleotides are TGTGCCAGCAGCACCTACCTGGAGGGTGTCGGGGGCTACACCTTC. Amino acids: CASSTYLEGVGGYTF.

V is TRBV20-1 and J is TRBJ2-5, with D hard to call. The CDR3 consists of 13 residues. In germline, CDR1 is DFQATT, CDR2 SNEGSKA (reference sequence). Trimming removed 2 bases from V and 5 bases from J, with 12 bases in between. This CDR3 reads CSARPDSRETQYF. CDR3 nucleotides: TGCAGTGCTAGACCTGACTCGAGGGAGACCCAGTACTTC.

The V and J genes are TRBV11-1 and TRBJ2-7, with 9 positions matching TRBD1. CDR1 is SGHAT and CDR2 is FQDESV in the germline V gene (reference sequence). The CDR3 totals 13 residues. Trimming at V came to 5 bases and at J to 7 bases, leaving 6 bases not matched to a gene. The CDR3 bases are TGTGCCAGCAGCCCGACAGGGGGGGAGGAGCAGTACTTC. Protein sequence: CASSPTGGEEQYF. The variable domain in full, completed from reference TRBV11-1 and TRBJ2-7, reads EAEVAQSPRYKITEKSQAVAFWCDPISGHATLYWYRQILGQGPELLVQFQDESVVDDSQLPKDRFSAERLKGVDSTLKIQPAELGDSAMYLCASSPTGGEEQYFGPGTRLTVT.

The rearrangement uses TRBV29-1 and TRBJ2-7; D perhaps matches TRBD1 (6 bases). Germline V gives CDR1 SQVTM, CDR2 ANQGSEA. The CDR3 is 14 amino acids. V lost 5 bases and J lost 0, with 14 bases in between. The CDR3 sequence: CSVIDRKSSYEQYF. Here the CDR3 DNA reads TGCAGCGTTATAGACAGGAAAAGCTCCTACGAGCAGTACTTC.